The 26 T cell receptor beta chains given below trace back to one sample, sequenced in a study of CD8 T cells in ankylosing spondylitis (dated by TCRdb to the late 2010s). Receptor amplification or capture employed 5' RACE. Instrument used: Illumina HiSeq 2500. The raw public reads went through TCRdb reprocessing: fastp at Q25, MiXCR clone calling, in-frame beta chains kept. Rows with a matching CDR3 protein are joined into one entry that keeps the most common DNA and genes. The sample table holds 700,000 to 1,000,000 distinct CDR3 sequences, of which approximately 12% were seen once. The top ten clones comprise just over 0.5% of the sample. The paper as a whole reports these results and caveats: A TCR beta motif of 7 or 8 highly homologous amino acid variants appeared characteristic of blood from ankylosing spondylitis patients.

Their recognized antigens are unknown. Sequencing was done on a sample of blood, either unsorted or a sorted T cell fraction (not recorded which). Receptors originate from a male donor with ankylosing spondylitis.

Here the CDR3 DNA reads TGTGCCAGCAGCTTGTCCGGGGCCTATGGCTACACCTTC. Encoded protein: CASSLSGAYGYTF. The V call is TRBV5-6, the J call TRBJ1-2; maybe TRBD1 (5 bases). Trimming took off 1 base at V and 4 bases at J, with 8 bases between the two ends. This CDR3 comprises 13 residues. CDR1 and CDR2 from the germline V gene are SGHDT and YYEEEE.

This clonotype was detected many times. This sequence joins TRBV10-3 and TRBJ2-5; 7 bases are shared with TRBD1. The V gene's germline CDR1 is ENHRY and CDR2 SYGVKD. Germline trimming cut 2 bases from V and 2 bases from J; bases unmatched to any gene: 5. The CDR3 loop spans 15 amino acids. CDR3 residues: CAISEIRDRQETQYF. CDR3 bases: TGTGCCATCAGTGAGATCCGGGACAGACAAGAGACCCAGTACTTC.

Ten or more counts support this clonotype. CDR3 sequence: CASSVDLAGELFF. CDR3 sequence (DNA): TGTGCCAGCAGCGTAGACCTAGCCGGGGAGCTGTTTTTT. J is TRBJ2-2 and V is TRBV9; D remains unclear. V dropped 0 bases and J dropped 6 bases, with 6 bases sitting between them. The CDR3 totals 13 residues. Germline CDR1 SGDLS, CDR2 YYNGEE.

The V call is TRBV6-2 or TRBV6-3, the J call TRBJ2-3, with TRBD2 as a possible D gene (6 bases). The V end lost 6 bases, the J end lost 3 bases, and 13 bases lay between the germline ends. The CDR3 consists of 14 residues. CDR1 and CDR2 from the germline V gene are MNHEY and SVGEGT. CDR3 residues: CASSRGTWTDTQYF. CDR3 DNA: TGTGCCAGCAGCCGCGGGACTTGGACAGATACGCAGTATTTT.

This clonotype has a count of ten or more. The chain employs TRBV7-2 and TRBJ1-2, with 9 bases matching TRBD1. V lost 5 bases, J lost 3 bases, and 10 bases stayed unmatched. The CDR3 is 16 residues long. Germline V CDR1 and CDR2: SGHTA, FQGNSA. The CDR3 region has the DNA TGTGCCAGCAGCCCTTCGGGACAGGGAGTTGACTATGGCTACACCTTC. Translated, it gives CASSPSGQGVDYGYTF.

The V gene is TRBV7-6, the J gene TRBJ1-5; 10 bases are shared with TRBD1. Germline CDR1 SGHVS, CDR2 FNYEAQ. This CDR3 contains 13 residues. Trimming took 5 bases from V and 10 from J; bases not matched to a gene: 5. CDR3 in DNA: TGTGCCAGCAGCGACAGGGGGCTCTCACCCCAGCATTTT. This codes for CASSDRGLSPQHF.

This clonotype was counted many times. This chain connects TRBV12-3 or TRBV12-4 to TRBJ2-6; the D is unclear. The CDR3 is made up of 13 amino acids. V lost 7 bases to trimming and J lost 4 bases, with 8 bases between them. Here the CDR3 reads CASTHRGANVLTF. CDR3 nucleotide sequence: TGTGCCAGCACTCATCGGGGGGCCAACGTCCTGACTTTC.

The V call is TRBV18, the J call TRBJ2-1; weak D call: TRBD2 (6 bases). The CDR3 totals 16 residues. V was clipped by 4 bases and J by 0 bases, with 13 bases between them. Germline assignment: CDR1 KGHSH and CDR2 LQKENI. CDR3 coding DNA: TGTGCCAGCTCACTTCCGGGACTTGGCTCCTACAATGAGCAGTTCTTC. This encodes CASSLPGLGSYNEQFF.

V is TRBV28 and J is TRBJ1-2, with D unclear. CDR1 and CDR2 from the germline V gene are MDHEN and SYDVKM. This CDR3 contains 13 residues. Trimming shortened V by 8 bases and J by 4 bases, and 14 bases separated the two germline ends. The CDR3: CASLGRIPYGYTF. CDR3 nucleotide sequence: TGTGCCAGCCTAGGGAGGATCCCCTATGGCTACACCTTC.

In the case of this clonotype: An end of the junction differs from the germline gene, which may be a read error. This chain uses TRBV3-1 with TRBJ2-1, with D possibly matching TRBD2 (5 bases). The CDR3 loop spans 14 amino acids. Looked up from germline, CDR1 is LGHDT and CDR2 is YNNKEL (reference sequence). In DNA, the CDR3 is TGTGCCAGCAGCCAAGCGGGGAAGGAAAATGTGCAGTTCTTC. This encodes CASSQAGKENVQFF.

This clonotype was recorded a few times. This rearrangement joins TRBV18 to TRBJ1-1; D uncertain. The CDR3 has 14 residues. CDR1 KGHSH and CDR2 LQKENI come from the germline V gene. Trimming cost V 6 bases and J 1 base, with 12 bases left between them. The CDR3 is CASSITPANTEAFF. The CDR3 coding sequence is TGTGCCAGCTCCATAACTCCGGCGAACACTGAAGCTTTCTTT.

The chain couples TRBV5-1 to TRBJ2-5, with a tentative D call TRBD2 (5 bases). Germline lookup yields CDR1 SGHRS and CDR2 YFSETQ. With 7 bases removed from V and 2 bases from J, the gap between germline ends came to 15 bases. The CDR3 consists of 14 residues. The CDR3 DNA sequence: TGCGCCAGCCGGAGAGGGCCGGTTCAAGAGACCCAGTACTTC. Protein sequence: CASRRGPVQETQYF. Supplemented by reference TRBV5-1 and TRBJ2-5, the full variable domain reads KAGVTQTPRYLIKTRGQQVTLSCSPISGHRSVSWYQQTPGQGLQFLFEYFSETQRNKGNFPGRFSGRQFSNSRSEMNVSTLELGDSALYLCASRRGPVQETQYFGPGTRLLVL.

This clonotype was observed many times. The V call is TRBV9, the J call TRBJ1-1; D not resolved. V lost 3 bases to trimming and J lost 0 bases, with 12 bases between them. The V gene's germline CDR1 is SGDLS and CDR2 YYNGEE. The CDR3 length is 15 residues. The chain's CDR3 is CASSGTAWMNTEAFF. The CDR3 DNA is TGTGCCAGCAGCGGAACAGCCTGGATGAACACTGAAGCTTTCTTT.

The chain uses TRBV29-1 and TRBJ1-6, with D unresolved. Germline CDR1 is SQVTM and CDR2 is ANQGSEA. CDR3 length equals 10 residues. Trimming cost V 7 bases and J 9 bases, with 7 bases left between them. In DNA, the CDR3 is TGCAGCGGACGGGGTTCACCCCTCCACTTT. Encoded protein: CSGRGSPLHF.

J is TRBJ2-3 and V is TRBV5-6; D is unclear. CDR3 size: 14 residues. Germline loops: CDR1 SGHDT, CDR2 YYEEEE. Trimming removed 5 bases at V and 1 base at J, with 11 bases between. CDR3 DNA sequence: TGTGCCAGCAGTGTGGGCTACGGCACAGATACGCAGTATTTT. This encodes CASSVGYGTDTQYF.

This clonotype has ten or more counts. The rearrangement joins TRBV27 to TRBJ2-7, with 11 bases fitting TRBD1. The germline CDR1 and CDR2 sequences are MNHEY and SMNVEV (reference sequence). The CDR3 covers 15 residues. V shed 3 bases and J 3 bases; nucleotides not matched to a gene: 4. CDR3 DNA sequence: TGTGCCAGCAGTTTCGGGACAGGGGGATTCTACGAGCAGTACTTC. This gives the protein CASSFGTGGFYEQYF.

This clonotype was counted a few times. The J gene is TRBJ2-1, the V gene TRBV20-1; unclear D gene. V shed 0 bases and J shed 0 bases, with 9 bases lying between them. CDR3 length equals 15 residues. From germline, CDR1 is DFQATT and CDR2 SNEGSKA (reference sequence). The CDR3 nucleotides read TGCAGTGCTAGAGATGACTTAAGCTCCTACAATGAGCAGTTCTTC. It codes for CSARDDLSSYNEQFF.

This sequence joins TRBV6-2 or TRBV6-3 and TRBJ2-7, with 7 bases aligning to TRBD1. V was clipped by 7 bases and J by 3 bases; unmatched bases: 9. This CDR3 comprises 14 residues. Germline CDR1 and CDR2: MNHEY and SVGEGT. The CDR3 DNA reads as TGTGCCAGCACTCCCGGGACAGACTACTACGAGCAGTACTTC. Translating it yields CASTPGTDYYEQYF.

The rearrangement links TRBV15 to TRBJ1-2; TRBD1 aligns across 7 bases. V trimming: 4 bases; J trimming: 0 bases; junction bases outside the gene matches: 5. The CDR3 contains 15 residues. Germline-derived CDR1 and CDR2 are LNHNV and YYDKDF (reference sequence). In nucleotides, the CDR3 is TGTGCCACCAGCACCGGAGGGGGCACTAACTATGGCTACACCTTC. This codes for CATSTGGGTNYGYTF.

This sequence joins TRBV5-1 and TRBJ2-5; tentatively, D is TRBD2 (6 bases). Germline lookup yields CDR1 SGHRS and CDR2 YFSETQ. Trimming left V 0 bases short and J 1 base short, with 10 bases between. This CDR3 has 15 amino acids. The CDR3 bases are TGCGCCAGCAGCTTGGATCCAGCGGGCCAAGAGACCCAGTACTTC. Protein: CASSLDPAGQETQYF.

The chain carries TRBV6-1 and TRBJ1-2, with unresolved D. The CDR3 runs to 15 residues. In germline, CDR1 is MNHNS, CDR2 SASEGT. The ends were cut back, 5 bases at V and 1 base at J, with 14 bases in the middle. DNA of the CDR3: TGTGCCAGCAGTCTCCGTTTCCAGGATAACTATGGCTACACCTTC. Protein: CASSLRFQDNYGYTF.

In this sample, this clonotype turned up a few times. This chain joins TRBV20-1 and TRBJ1-2; D might be TRBD1 (5 bases). The CDR3 spans 13 residues. Trimming pared 0 bases from V and 8 bases from J, leaving 13 bases between. The V gene's germline CDR1 is DFQATT and CDR2 SNEGSKA (reference sequence). Here the CDR3 DNA reads TGCAGTGCTAGAGATCAAAACGGGGGAGGCTACACCTTC. Its translation: CSARDQNGGGYTF.

The J gene is TRBJ1-5, the V gene TRBV28, with D maybe TRBD1 (6 bases). With 7 bases removed from V and 11 bases from J, the gap between germline ends came to 18 bases. Germline values: CDR1 MDHEN, CDR2 SYDVKM. The CDR3 contains 13 residues. This CDR3 is CASTVPGGLAQHF. CDR3 sequence (DNA): TGTGCCAGCACCGTACCGGGGGGGCTAGCCCAGCATTTT.

This clonotype has a handful of counts. This sequence joins TRBV6-1 and TRBJ1-1; D is undetermined. The CDR3 loop spans 13 amino acids. The V gene lost 3 bases and the J gene lost 1 base, with 6 bases spanning the gap. The germline gives CDR1 MNHNS, CDR2 SASEGT. The CDR3 coding sequence is TGTGCCAGCAGTGATGTCTGGAACACTGAAGCTTTCTTT. Translation: CASSDVWNTEAFF.

The V call is TRBV7-2, the J call TRBJ1-2; D is ambiguous. Germline values: CDR1 SGHTA, CDR2 FQGNSA. The CDR3 has 13 amino acids. The ends were cut back, 5 bases at V and 0 bases at J, with 7 bases in the middle. DNA for the CDR3: TGTGCCAGCAGCCCCACCCCTAACTATGGCTACACCTTC. Translating it yields CASSPTPNYGYTF.

The chain has TRBV20-1 and TRBJ2-1; 7 positions agree with TRBD2. The CDR3 has 13 residues. CDR1 and CDR2 from the germline V gene are DFQATT and SNEGSKA (reference sequence). J was trimmed by 0 bases and V by 5 bases; bases with no gene match: 1. CDR3 coding DNA: TGCAGTGCTGGGAGGGGCTCCTACAATGAGCAGTTCTTC. Residues: CSAGRGSYNEQFF.